The rows below give T cell receptor beta chains drawn from one sample of a study of cytomegalovirus exposure and HLA in healthy donors. Produced via immunoSEQ multiplex PCR; TCRdb's table is partial and in-frame only. The table includes approximately 100,000 clones, 79% detected once. Sample: PBMCs. Receptors were obtained from a female donor in good health and CMV-seropositive. The CDR3 runs from the conserved cysteine through the conserved F or W. The D gene is left open where the match is weak. The size field is filled for only some rows; it gives once, few, many or a size class.

CASSLGGGRGGYQPQHF | TGTGCCAGCAGCCTAGGTGGGGGGAGAGGGGGCTATCAGCCCCAGCATTTT | TRBD1 | TRBV27 | - | TRBJ1-5
CASSLEGLPNSEQFF | TGTGCCAGCAGCTTAGAGGGACTACCCAATAGTGAGCAGTTCTTC | TRBD2 | TRBV5-8 | - | TRBJ2-1
CATSRIQGSGNIQYF | TGTGCCACCAGCAGAATACAGGGGTCTGGAAACATTCAGTACTTC | TRBD1 | TRBV15 | - | TRBJ2-4
CAWSPGLAGSPLHF | TGTGCCTGGAGCCCGGGCCTTGCGGGCTCACCCCTCCACTTT | - | TRBV30 | - | TRBJ1-6
CASSTLPSGTGRNSPLHF | TGTGCCAGTAGTACCCTACCCTCCGGGACAGGCCGAAATTCACCCCTCCACTTT | TRBD1 | TRBV19 | - | TRBJ1-6
CASSPGQGKGEQYF | TGTGCCAGCTCACCGGGACAGGGAAAGGGGGAGCAGTACTTC | TRBD1 | TRBV18 | - | TRBJ2-7
CASSPGQGSGYTF | TGTGCCAGCAGTCCGGGACAGGGTAGTGGCTACACCTTC | TRBD1 | TRBV6-5 | - | TRBJ1-2
CASSYRDSGVGDTQYF | TGTGCCAGCAGTTACCGGGACTCCGGTGTCGGAGATACGCAGTATTTT | - | TRBV6-5 | - | TRBJ2-3
CASSLGTRYNSPLHF | TGTGCCAGCAGCTTAGGGACAAGATATAATTCACCCCTCCACTTT | - | TRBV7-2 | - | TRBJ1-6
CASSLRSRGGFDEQFF | TGTGCCAGCAGCTTAAGGTCTCGCGGGGGGTTTGATGAGCAGTTCTTC | TRBD2 | TRBV11-3 | - | TRBJ2-1
CASSHSYPANEQFF | TGTGCCAGCAGCCATTCCTATCCCGCAAATGAGCAGTTCTTC | - | TRBV27 | once | TRBJ2-1
CASSYLAGGPYEQYF | TGCGCCAGCAGCTACCTAGCGGGAGGCCCCTACGAGCAGTACTTC | TRBD2 | TRBV5-1 | - | TRBJ2-7
CASSVLEQGYEQYF | TGTGCCAGCAGCGTTCTAGAACAGGGCTACGAGCAGTACTTC | - | TRBV11-2 | - | TRBJ2-7
CSVVDREAGANVLTF | TGCAGCGTCGTTGACAGGGAGGCTGGGGCCAACGTCCTGACTTTC | - | TRBV29-1 | - | TRBJ2-6
CASSLGAGVLYEQYF | TGCGCCAGCAGCTTGGGAGCGGGGGTCCTGTACGAGCAGTACTTC | TRBD2 | TRBV5-1 | - | TRBJ2-7
CASSQDRFGGGLPIRLTF | TGCGCCAGCAGCCAAGATAGATTCGGCGGGGGGCTCCCGATCCGCCTGACTTTC | TRBD2 | TRBV4-1 | - | TRBJ2-6
CASSSTLIAGMAKNIQYF | TGTGCCAGCAGTTCGACCCTTATAGCGGGAATGGCCAAAAACATTCAGTACTTC | TRBD2 | TRBV28 | once | TRBJ2-4
CASSLELGQLNTEAFF | TGCGCCAGCAGCTTGGAACTGGGACAGCTGAACACTGAAGCTTTCTTT | TRBD1 | TRBV5-1 | - | TRBJ1-1
CASADQAGGYTF | TGTGCCAGCGCTGACCAGGCGGGGGGCTACACCTTC | - | TRBV6-4 | - | TRBJ1-2
CASSASAAYEQYF | TGTGCCAGCAGTGCTAGCGCTGCCTACGAGCAGTACTTC | - | TRBV6-1 | - | TRBJ2-7
CASSQNRGSTDTQYF | TGCGCCAGCAGCCAAAACAGGGGAAGCACAGATACGCAGTATTTT | TRBD1 | TRBV4-3 | few | TRBJ2-3
CASSLFGQGNTGELFF | TGTGCCAGCAGTTTATTTGGACAGGGGAACACCGGGGAGCTGTTTTTT | TRBD1 | TRBV27 | - | TRBJ2-2
CASSQEVAGGSYEQYF | TGCGCCAGCAGCCAAGAAGTAGCGGGGGGCTCCTACGAGCAGTACTTC | TRBD2 | TRBV4-3 | - | TRBJ2-7
CASSLYRGGEQYF | TGCGCCAGCAGCTTGTATCGAGGGGGCGAGCAGTACTTC | - | TRBV5-1 | - | TRBJ2-7
CASSPRLAMAEVTQYF | TGCGCCAGCAGCCCCAGACTAGCAATGGCGGAGGTGACCCAGTACTTC | TRBD2 | TRBV5-1 | - | TRBJ2-5
CASSLGLAGGYEQYF | TGTGCCAGCAGCTTGGGACTAGCGGGAGGGTACGAGCAGTACTTC | TRBD2 | TRBV5-6 | - | TRBJ2-7
CASSERRLAGGNEQFF | TGTGCCAGCAGTGAAAGGAGACTAGCGGGGGGAAATGAGCAGTTCTTC | TRBD2 | TRBV6-1 | once | TRBJ2-1
CASVSRGGASTDTQYF | TGTGCCAGTGTTTCCCGGGGGGGAGCTAGCACAGATACGCAGTATTTT | TRBD2 | TRBV19 | - | TRBJ2-3
CASSYSGLSYGYTF | TGTGCCAGCAGTTACTCGGGCCTGTCCTATGGCTACACCTTC | - | TRBV6-5 | - | TRBJ1-2
CASSLASGVSGELFF | TGTGCCAGCAGCTTGGCTAGCGGGGTGTCCGGGGAGCTGTTTTTT | TRBD2 | TRBV7-8 | - | TRBJ2-2
CAISESLGANTEAFF | TGTGCCATCAGTGAGTCGTTGGGGGCGAACACTGAAGCTTTCTTT | - | TRBV10-3 | - | TRBJ1-1
CASSVQGTAGNTIYF | TGTGCCAGCAGTGTCCAGGGAACCGCTGGAAACACCATATATTTT | - | TRBV27 | - | TRBJ1-3
CASSETGVAKNIQYF | TGTGCCAGCAGCGAAACAGGGGTAGCCAAAAACATTCAGTACTTC | TRBD1 | TRBV5-6 | - | TRBJ2-4
CASSYAGSQYF | TGTGCCAGCAGTTACGCGGGATCGCAGTACTTC | - | TRBV6-5 | - | TRBJ2-7
CASSQVGQGAGIYGYTF | TGTGCCAGCAGCCAAGTGGGACAGGGGGCCGGGATCTATGGCTACACCTTC | TRBD1 | TRBV14 | - | TRBJ1-2
CASSRGQSNSPLHF | TGTGCCAGCAGTCGCGGACAGTCGAATTCACCCCTCCACTTT | - | TRBV5-6 | - | TRBJ1-6
CASSLIQGSANTEAFF | TGTGCCAGCAGTTTAATCCAGGGGTCGGCGAACACTGAAGCTTTCTTT | - | TRBV27 | - | TRBJ1-1
CASSLGGGGLETQYF | TGTGCCAGCAGCTTAGGAGGCGGGGGCCTGGAGACCCAGTACTTC | - | TRBV7-7 | few | TRBJ2-5
CASSQDSGIDEQFF | TGCGCCAGCAGCCAAGATTCCGGGATCGATGAGCAGTTCTTC | - | TRBV4-1 | once | TRBJ2-1
CAISELSGGADEQYF | TGTGCCATCAGTGAGTTAAGCGGGGGGGCCGACGAGCAGTACTTC | TRBD2 | TRBV10-3 | - | TRBJ2-7
CASSLDSGRGSDTQYF | TGTGCCAGCAGCTTAGATAGCGGGAGGGGGTCAGATACGCAGTATTTT | TRBD2 | TRBV7-7 | - | TRBJ2-3